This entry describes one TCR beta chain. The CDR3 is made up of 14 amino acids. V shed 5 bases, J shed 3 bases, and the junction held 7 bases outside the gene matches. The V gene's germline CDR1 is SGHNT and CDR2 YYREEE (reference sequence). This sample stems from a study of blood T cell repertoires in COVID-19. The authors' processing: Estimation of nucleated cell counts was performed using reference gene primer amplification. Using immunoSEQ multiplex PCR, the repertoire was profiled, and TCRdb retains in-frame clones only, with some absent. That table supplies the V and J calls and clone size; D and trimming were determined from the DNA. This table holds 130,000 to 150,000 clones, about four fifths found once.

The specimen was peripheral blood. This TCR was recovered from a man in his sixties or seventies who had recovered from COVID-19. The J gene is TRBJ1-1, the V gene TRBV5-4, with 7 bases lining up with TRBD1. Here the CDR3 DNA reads TGTGCCAGCAGGCTGACAGGGAGAGACACTGAAGCTTTCTTT. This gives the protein CASRLTGRDTEAFF.